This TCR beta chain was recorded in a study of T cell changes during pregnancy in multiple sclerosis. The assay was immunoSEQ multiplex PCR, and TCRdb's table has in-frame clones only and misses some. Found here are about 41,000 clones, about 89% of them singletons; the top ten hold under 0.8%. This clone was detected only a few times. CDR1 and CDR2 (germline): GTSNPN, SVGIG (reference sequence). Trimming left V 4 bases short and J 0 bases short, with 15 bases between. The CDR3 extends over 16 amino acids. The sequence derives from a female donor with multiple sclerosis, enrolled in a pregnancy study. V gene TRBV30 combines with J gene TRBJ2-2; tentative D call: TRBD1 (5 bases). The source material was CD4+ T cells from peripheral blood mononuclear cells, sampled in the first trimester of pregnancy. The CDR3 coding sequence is TGTGCCTGGACGTGGGGCCCTCTAGCGAACACCGGGGAGCTGTTTTTT. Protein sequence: CAWTWGPLANTGELFF.